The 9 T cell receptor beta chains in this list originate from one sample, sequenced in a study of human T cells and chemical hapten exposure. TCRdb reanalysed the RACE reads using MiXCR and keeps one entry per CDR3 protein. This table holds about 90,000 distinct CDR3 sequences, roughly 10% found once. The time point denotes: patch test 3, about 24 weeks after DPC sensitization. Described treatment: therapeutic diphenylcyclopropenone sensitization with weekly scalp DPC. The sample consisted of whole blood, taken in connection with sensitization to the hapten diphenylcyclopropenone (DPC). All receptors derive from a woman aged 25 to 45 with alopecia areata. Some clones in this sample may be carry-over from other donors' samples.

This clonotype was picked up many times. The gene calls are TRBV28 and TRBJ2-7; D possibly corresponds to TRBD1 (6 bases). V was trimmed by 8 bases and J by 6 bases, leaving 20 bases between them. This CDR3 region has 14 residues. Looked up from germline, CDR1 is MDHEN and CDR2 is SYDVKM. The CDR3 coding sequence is TGTGCCAGCTCCAACCTGGTGGGGGCGGGCGAGCAGTACTTC. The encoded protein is CASSNLVGAGEQYF.

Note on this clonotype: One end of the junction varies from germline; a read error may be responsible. CDR3 bases: TGTGCTAGCAGCTTGTCTAGCGGGAGAGTCAATGAGCAGTTCTTC. Translation gives CASSLSSGRVNEQFF. The chain links TRBV7-7 to TRBJ2-1; TRBD2 aligns across 10 bases. The CDR3 has 15 amino acids. Germline CDR1 is SSHAT and CDR2 is FNYEAQ (reference sequence).

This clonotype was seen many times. The CDR3 DNA sequence: TGTGCCAGCTCTCCCGACGCCCAGGTCTCTAATTCACCCCTCCACTTT. Translation: CASSPDAQVSNSPLHF. V and J are TRBV18 and TRBJ1-6; D not resolved. The V gene's germline CDR1 is KGHSH and CDR2 LQKENI. Trimming shortened V by 6 bases and J by 6 bases, and 18 bases separated the two germline ends. The CDR3 consists of 16 residues.

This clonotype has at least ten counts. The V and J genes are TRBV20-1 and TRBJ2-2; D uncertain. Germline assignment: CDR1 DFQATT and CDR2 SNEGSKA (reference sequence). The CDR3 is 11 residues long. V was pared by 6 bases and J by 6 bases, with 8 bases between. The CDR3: CSAARAGELFF. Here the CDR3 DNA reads TGCAGTGCCGCTCGGGCCGGGGAGCTGTTTTTT.

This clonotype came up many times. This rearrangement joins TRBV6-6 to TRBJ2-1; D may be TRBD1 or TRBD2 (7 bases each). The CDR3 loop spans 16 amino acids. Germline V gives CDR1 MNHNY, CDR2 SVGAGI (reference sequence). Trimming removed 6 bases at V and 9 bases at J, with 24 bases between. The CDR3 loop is CASSLEGRGPLSEQFF. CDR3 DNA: TGTGCCAGCAGCCTAGAGGGGAGGGGGCCGTTGAGTGAGCAGTTCTTC.

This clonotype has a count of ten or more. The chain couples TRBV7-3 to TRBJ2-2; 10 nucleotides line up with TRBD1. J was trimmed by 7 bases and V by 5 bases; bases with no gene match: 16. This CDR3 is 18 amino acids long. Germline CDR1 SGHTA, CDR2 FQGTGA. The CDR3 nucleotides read TGTGCCAGCAGCCTAGGAATCCCGGGACAGGGGCAAAGCGGGGAGCTGTTTTTT. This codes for CASSLGIPGQGQSGELFF.

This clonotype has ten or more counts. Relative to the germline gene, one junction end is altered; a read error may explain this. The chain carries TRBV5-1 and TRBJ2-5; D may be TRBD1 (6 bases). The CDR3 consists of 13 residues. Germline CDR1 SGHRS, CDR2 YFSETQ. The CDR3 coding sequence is TGTGCCAGCAGCCTGGACAGACAAGAGACCCAGTACTTC. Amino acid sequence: CASSLDRQETQYF.

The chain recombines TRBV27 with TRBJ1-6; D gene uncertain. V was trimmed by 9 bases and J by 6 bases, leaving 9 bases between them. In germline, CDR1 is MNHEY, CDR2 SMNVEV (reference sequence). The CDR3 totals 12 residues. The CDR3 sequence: CASSAPNSPLHF. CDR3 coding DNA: TGTGCCAGTTCTGCCCCTAATTCACCCCTCCACTTT.

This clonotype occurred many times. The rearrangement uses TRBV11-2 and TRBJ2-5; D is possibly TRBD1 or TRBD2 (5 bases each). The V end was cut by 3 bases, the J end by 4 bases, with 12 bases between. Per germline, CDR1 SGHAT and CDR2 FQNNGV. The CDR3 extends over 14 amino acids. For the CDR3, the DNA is TGTGCCAGCAGCTTGTGGGAGCAGGGAGAGACCCAGTACTTC. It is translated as CASSLWEQGETQYF.